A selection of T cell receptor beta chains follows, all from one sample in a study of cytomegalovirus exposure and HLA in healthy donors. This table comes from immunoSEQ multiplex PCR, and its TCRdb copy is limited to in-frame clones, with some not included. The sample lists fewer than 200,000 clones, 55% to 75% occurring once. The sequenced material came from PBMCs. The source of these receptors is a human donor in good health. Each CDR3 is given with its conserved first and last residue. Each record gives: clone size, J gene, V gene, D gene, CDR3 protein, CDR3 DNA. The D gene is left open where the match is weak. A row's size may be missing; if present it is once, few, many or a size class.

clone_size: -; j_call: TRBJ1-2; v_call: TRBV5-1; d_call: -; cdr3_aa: CASSLDRNNYGYTF; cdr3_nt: TGCGCCAGCAGCTTGGACAGGAATAACTATGGCTACACCTTC
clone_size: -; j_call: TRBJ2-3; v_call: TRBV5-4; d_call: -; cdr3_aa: CASSFSTDTQYF; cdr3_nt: TGTGCCAGCAGCTTCTCCACAGATACGCAGTATTTT
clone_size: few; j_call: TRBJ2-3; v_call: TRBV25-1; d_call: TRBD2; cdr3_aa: CASSDPSGGAFTDTQYF; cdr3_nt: TGTGCCAGCAGTGACCCTAGCGGGGGGGCCTTTACAGATACGCAGTATTTT
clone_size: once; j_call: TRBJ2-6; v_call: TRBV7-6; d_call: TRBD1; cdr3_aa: CASSLGQASGANVLTF; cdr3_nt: TGTGCCAGCAGCTTGGGACAGGCGAGCGGGGCCAACGTCCTGACTTTC
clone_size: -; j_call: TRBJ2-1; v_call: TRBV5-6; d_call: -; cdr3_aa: CASSFFSRRSYNEQFF; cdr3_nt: TGTGCCAGCAGCTTTTTTAGCCGTCGCTCCTACAATGAGCAGTTCTTC
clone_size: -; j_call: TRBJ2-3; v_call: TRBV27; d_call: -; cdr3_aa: CASSFSRGYTDTQYF; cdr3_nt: TGTGCCAGCAGTTTCAGTCGGGGGTACACAGATACGCAGTATTTT
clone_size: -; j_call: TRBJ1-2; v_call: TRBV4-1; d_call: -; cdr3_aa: CASSRPGGTRGVTF; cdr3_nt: TGCGCCAGCAGCCGACCCGGGGGGACCCGGGGCGTGACCTTC
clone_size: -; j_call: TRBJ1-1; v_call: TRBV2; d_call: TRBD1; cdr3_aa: CASSLRDSEAFF; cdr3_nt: TGTGCCAGCAGCCTCCGGGACAGTGAAGCTTTCTTT
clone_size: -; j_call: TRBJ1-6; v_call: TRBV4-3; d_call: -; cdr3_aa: CASSQESPGFNSPLHF; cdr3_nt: TGCGCCAGCAGCCAAGAGTCTCCAGGGTTTAATTCACCCCTCCACTTT
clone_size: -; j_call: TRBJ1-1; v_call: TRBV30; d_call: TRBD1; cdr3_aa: CAWSGDRRNTEAFF; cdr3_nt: TGTGCCTGGAGTGGGGACAGGCGGAACACTGAAGCTTTCTTT
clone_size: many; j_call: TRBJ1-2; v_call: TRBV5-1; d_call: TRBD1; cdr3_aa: CASSLEGQRSYGYTF; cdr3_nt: TGCGCCAGCAGCTTGGAGGGACAGAGGTCTTATGGCTACACCTTC
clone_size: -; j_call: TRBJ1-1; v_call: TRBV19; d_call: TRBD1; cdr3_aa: CASSSRTGEYTEAFF; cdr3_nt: TGTGCCAGTAGTTCCCGGACAGGGGAGTACACTGAAGCTTTCTTT
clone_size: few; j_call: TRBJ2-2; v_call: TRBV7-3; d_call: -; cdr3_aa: CASSFNRDTGELFF; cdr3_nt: TGTGCCAGCAGCTTCAACAGGGACACCGGGGAGCTGTTTTTT
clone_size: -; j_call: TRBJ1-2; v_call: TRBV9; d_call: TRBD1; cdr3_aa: CASSAVTGGGYTF; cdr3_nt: TGTGCCAGCAGCGCCGTGACAGGGGGTGGCTACACCTTC
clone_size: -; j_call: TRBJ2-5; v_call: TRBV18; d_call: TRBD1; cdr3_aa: CASSEDRAQETQYF; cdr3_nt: TGTGCCAGCTCCGAGGACAGGGCCCAAGAGACCCAGTACTTC
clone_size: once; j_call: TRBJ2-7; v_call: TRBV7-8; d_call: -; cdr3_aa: CASSRYRGWQVIYEQYF; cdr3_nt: TGTGCCAGCAGCCGATACCGGGGGTGGCAGGTTATTTACGAGCAGTACTTC
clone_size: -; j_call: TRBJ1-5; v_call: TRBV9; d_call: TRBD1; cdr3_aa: CASSASGQGDLGSNQPQHF; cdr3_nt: TGTGCCAGCAGCGCCTCGGGACAGGGGGATTTAGGGAGCAATCAGCCCCAGCATTTT
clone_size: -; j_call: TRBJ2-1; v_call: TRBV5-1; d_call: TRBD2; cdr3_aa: CASSFETSGNNEQFF; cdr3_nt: TGCGCCAGCAGCTTTGAGACTAGCGGCAACAATGAGCAGTTCTTC
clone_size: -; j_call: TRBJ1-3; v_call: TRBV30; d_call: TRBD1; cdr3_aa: CAWSLTGAPGNTIYF; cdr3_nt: TGTGCCTGGAGTTTAACAGGGGCCCCTGGAAACACCATATATTTT
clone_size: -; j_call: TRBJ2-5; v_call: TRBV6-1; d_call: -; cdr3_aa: CATGEGGEQYF; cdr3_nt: TGTGCCACAGGGGAGGGTGGGGAGCAGTACTTC
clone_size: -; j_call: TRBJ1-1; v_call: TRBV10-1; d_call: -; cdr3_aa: CASDSSCGKDQGAFF; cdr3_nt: TGCGCCAGTGACAGTAGCTGCGGGAAGGACCAAGGGGCTTTCTTT
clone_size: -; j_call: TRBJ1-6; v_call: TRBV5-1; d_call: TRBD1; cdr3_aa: CASSGGQGARAGPLHF; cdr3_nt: TGCGCCAGCAGCGGCGGACAGGGGGCGAGAGCGGGTCCCCTCCACTTT
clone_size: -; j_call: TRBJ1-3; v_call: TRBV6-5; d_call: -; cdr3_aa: CASSSDFYSGNTIYF; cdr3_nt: TGTGCCAGCAGTTCGGACTTTTACTCTGGAAACACCATATATTTT
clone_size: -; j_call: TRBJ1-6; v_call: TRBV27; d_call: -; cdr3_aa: CASSFARGPSVYNSPLHF; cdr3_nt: TGTGCCAGCAGTTTTGCCAGGGGCCCATCCGTCTATAATTCACCCCTCCACTTT
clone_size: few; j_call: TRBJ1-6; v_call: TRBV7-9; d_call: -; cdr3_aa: CASSLSSYNSPLHF; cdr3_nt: TGTGCCAGCAGCTTGAGCTCCTATAATTCACCCCTCCACTTT
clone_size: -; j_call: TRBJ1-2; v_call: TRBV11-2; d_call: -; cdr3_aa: CASSLGGGYTF; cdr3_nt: TGTGCCAGCAGCTTGGGGGGTGGCTACACCTTC
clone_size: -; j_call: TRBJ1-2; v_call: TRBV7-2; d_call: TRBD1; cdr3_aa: CASSFLQGSNYGYTF; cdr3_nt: TGTGCCAGCAGCTTCCTACAGGGGTCTAACTATGGCTACACCTTC
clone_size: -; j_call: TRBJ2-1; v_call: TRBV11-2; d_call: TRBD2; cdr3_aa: CASSPQLGGNNEQFF; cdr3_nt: TGTGCCAGCAGCCCACAGTTGGGGGGGAACAATGAGCAGTTCTTC
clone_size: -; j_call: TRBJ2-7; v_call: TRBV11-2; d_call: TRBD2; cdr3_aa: CASSTFAAGSSYEQYF; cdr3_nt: TGTGCCAGCAGCACCTTCGCAGCGGGGAGTTCCTACGAGCAGTACTTC
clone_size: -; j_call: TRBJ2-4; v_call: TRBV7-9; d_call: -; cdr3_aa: CASSLVLGYEGIQYF; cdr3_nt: TGTGCCAGCAGCTTAGTTCTGGGGTATGAGGGCATTCAGTACTTC
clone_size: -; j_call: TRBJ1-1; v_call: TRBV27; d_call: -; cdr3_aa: CASSPYLRNTEAFF; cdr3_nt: TGTGCCAGCAGCCCTTACCTAAGGAACACTGAAGCTTTCTTT
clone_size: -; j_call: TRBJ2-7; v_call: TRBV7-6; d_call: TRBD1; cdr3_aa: CASSLEATGTGGSYEQYF; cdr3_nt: TGTGCCAGCAGCCTAGAGGCTACCGGGACAGGGGGCTCCTACGAGCAGTACTTC
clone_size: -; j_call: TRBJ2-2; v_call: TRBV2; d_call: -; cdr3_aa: CASSEAQQRTGELFF; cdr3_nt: TGTGCCAGCAGTGAGGCCCAGCAGAGGACCGGGGAGCTGTTTTTT
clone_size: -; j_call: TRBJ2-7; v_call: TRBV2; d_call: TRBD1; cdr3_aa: CASSGGQGARYEQYF; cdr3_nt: TGTGCCAGCAGTGGGGGACAGGGGGCGCGGTACGAGCAGTACTTC
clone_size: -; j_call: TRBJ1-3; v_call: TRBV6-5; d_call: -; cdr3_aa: CASSYRDSSDTIYF; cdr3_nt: TGTGCCAGCAGTTATCGCGACTCTTCGGACACCATATATTTT
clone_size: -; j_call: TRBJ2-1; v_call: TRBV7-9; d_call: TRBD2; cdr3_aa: CASRQTSGGVDEQFF; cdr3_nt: TGTGCCAGCAGACAGACTAGCGGGGGAGTCGATGAGCAGTTCTTC
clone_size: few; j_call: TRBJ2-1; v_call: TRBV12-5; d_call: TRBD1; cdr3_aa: CASRRDRGYNEQFF; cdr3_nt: TGTGCTAGTCGACGGGACAGGGGCTACAATGAGCAGTTCTTC
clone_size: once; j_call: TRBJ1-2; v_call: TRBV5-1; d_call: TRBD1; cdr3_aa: CASSSERQGLYTF; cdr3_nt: TGCGCCAGCAGCTCCGAGAGACAGGGTCTCTACACCTTC
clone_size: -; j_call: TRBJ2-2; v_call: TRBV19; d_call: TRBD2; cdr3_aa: CASSWGVAGTTGELFF; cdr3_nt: TGTGCCAGTAGTTGGGGGGTAGCGGGGACCACCGGGGAGCTGTTTTTT
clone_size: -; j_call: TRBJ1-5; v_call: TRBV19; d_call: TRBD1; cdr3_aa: CASSADRGGGQPQHF; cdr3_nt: TGTGCCAGTAGCGCGGACAGGGGAGGAGGTCAGCCCCAGCATTTT
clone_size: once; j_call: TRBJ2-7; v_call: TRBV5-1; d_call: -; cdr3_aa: CASSPDSTYEQYF; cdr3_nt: TGCGCCAGCAGTCCGGACAGCACCTACGAGCAGTACTTC
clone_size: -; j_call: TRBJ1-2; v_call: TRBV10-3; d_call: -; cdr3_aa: CAISESDSNYGYTF; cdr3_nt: TGTGCCATCAGTGAGTCTGACAGTAACTATGGCTACACCTTC
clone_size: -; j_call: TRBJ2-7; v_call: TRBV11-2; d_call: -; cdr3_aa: CASSQVPAYEQYF; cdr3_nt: TGTGCCAGCAGCCAGGTTCCAGCCTACGAGCAGTACTTC